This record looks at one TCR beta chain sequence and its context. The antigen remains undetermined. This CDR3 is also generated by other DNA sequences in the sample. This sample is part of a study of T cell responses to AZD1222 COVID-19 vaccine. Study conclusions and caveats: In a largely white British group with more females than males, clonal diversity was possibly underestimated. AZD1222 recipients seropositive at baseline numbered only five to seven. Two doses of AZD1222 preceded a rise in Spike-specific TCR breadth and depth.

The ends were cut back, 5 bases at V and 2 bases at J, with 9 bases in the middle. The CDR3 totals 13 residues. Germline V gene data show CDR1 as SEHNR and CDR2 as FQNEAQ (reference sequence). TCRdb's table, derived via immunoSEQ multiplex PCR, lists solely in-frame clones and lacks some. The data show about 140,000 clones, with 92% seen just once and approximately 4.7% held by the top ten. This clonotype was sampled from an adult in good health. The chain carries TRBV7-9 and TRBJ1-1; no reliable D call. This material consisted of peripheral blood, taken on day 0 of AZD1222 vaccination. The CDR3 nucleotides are TGTGCCAGCAGCCCCACAAGTAACACTGAAGCTTTCTTT. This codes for CASSPTSNTEAFF. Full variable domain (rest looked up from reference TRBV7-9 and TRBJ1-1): DTGVSQNPRHKITKRGQNVTFRCDPISEHNRLYWYRQTLGQGPEFLTYFQNEAQLEKSRLLSDRFSAERPKGSFSTLEIQRTEQGDSAMYLCASSPTSNTEAFFGQGTRLTVV.